A single sample is the source of the 12 T cell receptor beta chains below, sequenced in a study of blood T cell repertoires in COVID-19. TCRdb's copy holds only in-frame clones and misses some; the assay was immunoSEQ multiplex PCR. The table lists around 150,000 clones, about 86% of them singletons. Sequenced: peripheral blood. Receptor source: a man between 65 and 79 years old with acute or convalescent COVID-19.

The chain joins TRBV6-5 to TRBJ2-7, with D tentatively TRBD1 (6 bases). Trimming left V 0 bases short and J 3 bases short, with 12 bases between. CDR1 MNHEY and CDR2 SVGAGI come from the germline V gene. The CDR3 has 15 amino acids. CDR3 in amino acids: CASSYSLQGYYEQYF. In nucleotides, the CDR3 is TGTGCCAGCAGTTACTCGTTACAGGGTTACTACGAGCAGTACTTC.

The gene calls are TRBV7-2 and TRBJ2-2, with TRBD2 matching 9 bases. Looked up from germline, CDR1 is SGHTA and CDR2 is FQGNSA. V shed 0 bases, J shed 5 bases, and the junction held 4 bases outside the gene matches. The CDR3 spans 16 residues. CDR3 residues: CASSLASGSRTGELFF. Here the CDR3 DNA reads TGTGCCAGCAGCTTAGCTAGCGGGAGTAGGACCGGGGAGCTGTTTTTT.

V usage is TRBV10-3 and J usage is TRBJ1-2, with 12 bases identical to TRBD1. J was trimmed by 6 bases and V by 4 bases; bases with no gene match: 3. Germline-derived CDR1 and CDR2 are ENHRY and SYGVKD. This CDR3 is built from 14 residues. CDR3 loop: CAISAGQGANGYTF. DNA of the CDR3: TGTGCCATCAGTGCGGGACAGGGGGCCAATGGCTACACCTTC.

This chain uses TRBV5-5 with TRBJ1-1, with D uncertain. Trimming removed 0 bases from V and 1 base from J, with 7 bases in between. Germline loops: CDR1 SGHKS, CDR2 YYEKEE (reference sequence). CDR3 size: 14 residues. CDR3 amino acids: CASSLVPGNTEAFF. CDR3 nucleotide sequence: TGTGCCAGCAGCTTGGTTCCGGGGAACACTGAAGCTTTCTTT.

The chain combines TRBV28 with TRBJ2-7; D not certain. The CDR3 is made up of 11 amino acids. In germline, CDR1 is MDHEN, CDR2 SYDVKM. V lost 6 bases and J lost 4, with 7 bases in between. CDR3 DNA: TGTGCCAGCAGATCCAATTACGAGCAGTACTTC. Its protein is CASRSNYEQYF.

The V gene is TRBV29-1, the J gene TRBJ1-1; D remains unclear. This CDR3 contains 11 residues. Germline V CDR1 and CDR2: SQVTM, ANQGSEA. Trimming took off 3 bases at V and 2 bases at J, with 4 bases between the two ends. CDR3 coding DNA: TGCAGCGTTGAGGCCAACACTGAAGCTTTCTTT. This sequence encodes CSVEANTEAFF.

The chain uses TRBV15 and TRBJ1-1; a possible D gene is TRBD1 (6 bases). CDR1 is LNHNV and CDR2 is YYDKDF in the germline V gene (reference sequence). With 1 base removed from V and 5 bases from J, the gap between germline ends came to 14 bases. The CDR3 runs 15 residues. CDR3 nucleotides: TGTGCCACCAGCAGAGTAGGTCAGGGGTATACTGAAGCTTTCTTT. It is translated as CATSRVGQGYTEAFF.

The chain employs TRBV28 and TRBJ1-2, with TRBD1 as a possible D gene (6 bases). The V end was cut by 4 bases, the J end by 7 bases, with 10 bases between. This CDR3 has 12 residues. Germline V lookup: CDR1 MDHEN, CDR2 SYDVKM. DNA for the CDR3: TGTGCCAGCAGTTCTCCAGGGGTTGGCTACACCTTC. The encoded protein is CASSSPGVGYTF.

This chain links TRBV11-3 with TRBJ2-1, with a possible D match to TRBD1 (6 bases). V lost 1 base and J lost 0, with 7 bases in between. Germline V lookup: CDR1 SGHNT, CDR2 YENEEA. The CDR3 has 15 residues. In DNA form, the CDR3 reads TGTGCCAGCAGCTTAGGAGGGGGCTCCTACAATGAGCAGTTCTTC. It codes for CASSLGGGSYNEQFF.

The V gene is TRBV24-1, the J gene TRBJ2-2, with 7 positions matching TRBD2. This CDR3 has 16 amino acids. Losses at the gene ends were 4 bases for V and 6 bases for J; bases not matched to a gene: 10. Germline V gene data show CDR1 as KGHDR and CDR2 as SFDVKD. The DNA for the CDR3 is TGTGCCACCAGTGACCTGGGGACTAATTCTGCCGGGGAGCTGTTTTTT. Its translation is CATSDLGTNSAGELFF.

V is TRBV29-1 and J is TRBJ2-7; D is perhaps TRBD1 (6 bases). Per germline, CDR1 SQVTM and CDR2 ANQGSEA. CDR3 length: 11 residues. The V end lost 6 bases, the J end lost 3 bases, and 9 bases lay between the germline ends. The CDR3 spells CSVLDSYEQYF. DNA of the CDR3: TGCAGCGTCCTGGACAGCTACGAGCAGTACTTC.

V and J are TRBV3-1 (or the pseudogene TRBV3-2) and TRBJ2-3; TRBD2 matches 12 bases. Unmatched junction bases numbered 5, after V lost 1 base and J lost 6 bases. This CDR3 spans 16 amino acids. Germline CDR1 reads LGHDT; CDR2 reads YNNKEL (reference sequence). CDR3 region: CASSQVLAGGHDTQYF. The DNA of the CDR3 is TGTGCCAGCAGCCAAGTACTAGCGGGAGGACATGATACGCAGTATTTT.